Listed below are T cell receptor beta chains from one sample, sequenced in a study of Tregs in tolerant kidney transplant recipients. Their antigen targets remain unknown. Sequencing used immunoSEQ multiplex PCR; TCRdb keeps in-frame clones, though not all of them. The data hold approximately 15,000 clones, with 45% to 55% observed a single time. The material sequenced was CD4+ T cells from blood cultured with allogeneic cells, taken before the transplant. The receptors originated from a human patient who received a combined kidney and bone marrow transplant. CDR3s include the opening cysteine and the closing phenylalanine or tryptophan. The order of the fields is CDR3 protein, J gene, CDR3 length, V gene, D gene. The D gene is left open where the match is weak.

CDR3aa: CASSHYREIDYGYTF
j_gene: TRBJ1-2
len: 15
v_gene: TRBV18
d_gene: -

CDR3aa: CARQRAGGLETQYF
j_gene: TRBJ2-5
len: 14
v_gene: TRBV21-1
d_gene: -

CDR3aa: CASSQDSTIQETQYF
j_gene: TRBJ2-5
len: 15
v_gene: TRBV4-2
d_gene: -

CDR3aa: CASSRGRWDNPQANYGYTF
j_gene: TRBJ1-2
len: 19
v_gene: TRBV5-1
d_gene: -

CDR3aa: CASSIGWDRGYEQYF
j_gene: TRBJ2-7
len: 15
v_gene: TRBV18
d_gene: TRBD1

CDR3aa: CASSKGKREAYEQYF
j_gene: TRBJ2-7
len: 15
v_gene: TRBV21-1
d_gene: -

CDR3aa: CASSLPGTRGNEQFF
j_gene: TRBJ2-1
len: 15
v_gene: TRBV19
d_gene: TRBD2

CDR3aa: CASSSARTGNSPLHF
j_gene: TRBJ1-6
len: 15
v_gene: TRBV5-1
d_gene: -

CDR3aa: CASSSGQPKGYTF
j_gene: TRBJ1-2
len: 13
v_gene: TRBV6-6
d_gene: TRBD1

CDR3aa: CASSSLSGSYNEQYF
j_gene: TRBJ2-7
len: 15
v_gene: TRBV7-9
d_gene: TRBD2

CDR3aa: CASTAVWGGTDTQYF
j_gene: TRBJ2-3
len: 15
v_gene: TRBV7-2
d_gene: -

CDR3aa: CASTPRVGNTIYF
j_gene: TRBJ1-3
len: 13
v_gene: TRBV7-6
d_gene: -

CDR3aa: CASSPGQNAGNTIYF
j_gene: TRBJ1-3
len: 15
v_gene: TRBV19
d_gene: -

CDR3aa: CSVEVGANWGNQPQHF
j_gene: TRBJ1-5
len: 16
v_gene: TRBV29-1
d_gene: -

CDR3aa: CAWSVRSEAFF
j_gene: TRBJ1-1
len: 11
v_gene: TRBV30
d_gene: -

CDR3aa: CASSPGQGFGYTF
j_gene: TRBJ1-2
len: 13
v_gene: TRBV7-3
d_gene: TRBD1

CDR3aa: CASRLTRPTGELFF
j_gene: TRBJ2-2
len: 14
v_gene: TRBV2
d_gene: -

CDR3aa: CASSQTGYEQYF
j_gene: TRBJ2-7
len: 12
v_gene: TRBV7-3
d_gene: TRBD1

CDR3aa: CASSLSPIISGRDGELFF
j_gene: TRBJ2-2
len: 18
v_gene: TRBV11-2
d_gene: TRBD2

CDR3aa: CASSLAWPGVGNTIYF
j_gene: TRBJ1-3
len: 16
v_gene: TRBV5-8
d_gene: -

CDR3aa: CASRERVATNEKLFF
j_gene: TRBJ1-4
len: 15
v_gene: TRBV2
d_gene: -

CDR3aa: CASSVGQGTQHF
j_gene: TRBJ1-5
len: 12
v_gene: TRBV7-9
d_gene: TRBD1

CDR3aa: CASSLTGTSGVFSFETQYF
j_gene: TRBJ2-5
len: 19
v_gene: TRBV7-2
d_gene: TRBD2

CDR3aa: CASTVQGTDTEAFF
j_gene: TRBJ1-1
len: 14
v_gene: TRBV2
d_gene: -

CDR3aa: CSVGEGIYTEAFF
j_gene: TRBJ1-1
len: 13
v_gene: TRBV29-1
d_gene: -

CDR3aa: CASTGTSAEQFF
j_gene: TRBJ2-1
len: 12
v_gene: TRBV5-1
d_gene: -

CDR3aa: CASRGLAEGKQFF
j_gene: TRBJ2-1
len: 13
v_gene: TRBV6-5
d_gene: TRBD2

CDR3aa: CASSLSGTSGLYGANVLTF
j_gene: TRBJ2-6
len: 19
v_gene: TRBV7-9
d_gene: TRBD2

CDR3aa: CASSFNSGGPYEQYF
j_gene: TRBJ2-7
len: 15
v_gene: TRBV7-2
d_gene: TRBD2

CDR3aa: CASSLGPGGRKYF
j_gene: TRBJ2-7
len: 13
v_gene: TRBV5-1
d_gene: -

CDR3aa: CASSFSLSNYGYTF
j_gene: TRBJ1-2
len: 14
v_gene: TRBV11-2
d_gene: -

CDR3aa: CASRGLARTGELFF
j_gene: TRBJ2-2
len: 14
v_gene: TRBV19
d_gene: TRBD2

CDR3aa: CATSRALTSGPLDTQYF
j_gene: TRBJ2-3
len: 17
v_gene: TRBV15
d_gene: TRBD2

CDR3aa: CASSLENTEAFF
j_gene: TRBJ1-1
len: 12
v_gene: TRBV23-1
d_gene: -

CDR3aa: CASSSRDRGTGELFF
j_gene: TRBJ2-2
len: 15
v_gene: TRBV11-1
d_gene: TRBD1

CDR3aa: CASSLSGAAFEQYF
j_gene: TRBJ2-7
len: 14
v_gene: TRBV7-9
d_gene: -

CDR3aa: CASSLYPGSYNEQFF
j_gene: TRBJ2-1
len: 15
v_gene: TRBV7-3
d_gene: -

CDR3aa: CASSSRQGVYNEQFF
j_gene: TRBJ2-1
len: 15
v_gene: TRBV4-2
d_gene: TRBD1